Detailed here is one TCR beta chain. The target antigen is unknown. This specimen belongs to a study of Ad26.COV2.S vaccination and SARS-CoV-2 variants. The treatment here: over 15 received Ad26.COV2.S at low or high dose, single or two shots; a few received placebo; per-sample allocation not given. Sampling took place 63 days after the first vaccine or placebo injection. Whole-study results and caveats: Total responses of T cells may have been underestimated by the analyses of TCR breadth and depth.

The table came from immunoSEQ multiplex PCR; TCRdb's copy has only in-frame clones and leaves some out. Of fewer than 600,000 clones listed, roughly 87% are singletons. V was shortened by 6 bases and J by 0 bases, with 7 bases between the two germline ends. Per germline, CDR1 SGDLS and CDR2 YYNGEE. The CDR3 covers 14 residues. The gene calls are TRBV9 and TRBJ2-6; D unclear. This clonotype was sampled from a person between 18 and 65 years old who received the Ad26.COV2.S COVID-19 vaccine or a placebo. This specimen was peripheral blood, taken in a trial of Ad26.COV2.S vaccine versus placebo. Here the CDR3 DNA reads TGTGCCAGCAACCTTTTCTCTGGGGCCAACGTCCTGACTTTC. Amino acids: CASNLFSGANVLTF.